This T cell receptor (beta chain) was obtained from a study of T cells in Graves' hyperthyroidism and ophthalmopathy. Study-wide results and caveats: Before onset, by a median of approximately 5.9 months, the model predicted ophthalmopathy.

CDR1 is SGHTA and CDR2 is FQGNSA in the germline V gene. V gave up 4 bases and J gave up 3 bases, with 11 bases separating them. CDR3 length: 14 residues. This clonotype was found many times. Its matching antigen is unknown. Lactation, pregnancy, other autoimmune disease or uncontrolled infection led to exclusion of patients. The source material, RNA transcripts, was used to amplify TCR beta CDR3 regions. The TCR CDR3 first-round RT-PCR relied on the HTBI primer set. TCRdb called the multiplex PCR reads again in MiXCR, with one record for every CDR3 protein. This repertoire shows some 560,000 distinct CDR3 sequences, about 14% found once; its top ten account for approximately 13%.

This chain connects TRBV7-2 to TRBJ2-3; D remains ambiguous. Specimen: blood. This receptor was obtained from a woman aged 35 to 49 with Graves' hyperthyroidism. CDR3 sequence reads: CASSSGDYTDTQYF. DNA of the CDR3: TGTGCCAGCAGCTCTGGGGATTATACAGATACGCAGTATTTT.